This TCR beta chain emerged from a study of cytotoxic CD8 clonotypes in ibrutinib-treated CLL. Study conclusions and caveats: Public clonotypes occurred uncommonly; on treatment, they contracted or remained stable. Higher circulating CD8+ T-cell counts strongly accompanied higher baseline clonality, above age-matched healthy donors.

The table came from immunoSEQ multiplex PCR; TCRdb's copy has only in-frame clones and leaves some out. The sample gives roughly 180,000 clones, about two thirds of which show up once; 13% is in the top ten. A few counts support this clone. Its target is not known. With 5 bases clipped from V and 0 bases from J, the junction kept 16 bases outside the gene matches. The CDR3 is 19 residues long. Germline CDR1 and CDR2: MDHEN and SYDVKM. The input for sequencing was PBMCs, taken after 24 months of ibrutinib treatment. This receptor was identified in a human donor with chronic lymphocytic leukemia. The rearrangement uses TRBV28 and TRBJ1-5; 7 positions agree with TRBD1. The CDR3 DNA sequence: TGTGCCAGCAGTCCCCGGGACAGACAAACCCTGAATAGCAATCAGCCCCAGCATTTT. It yields the protein CASSPRDRQTLNSNQPQHF.